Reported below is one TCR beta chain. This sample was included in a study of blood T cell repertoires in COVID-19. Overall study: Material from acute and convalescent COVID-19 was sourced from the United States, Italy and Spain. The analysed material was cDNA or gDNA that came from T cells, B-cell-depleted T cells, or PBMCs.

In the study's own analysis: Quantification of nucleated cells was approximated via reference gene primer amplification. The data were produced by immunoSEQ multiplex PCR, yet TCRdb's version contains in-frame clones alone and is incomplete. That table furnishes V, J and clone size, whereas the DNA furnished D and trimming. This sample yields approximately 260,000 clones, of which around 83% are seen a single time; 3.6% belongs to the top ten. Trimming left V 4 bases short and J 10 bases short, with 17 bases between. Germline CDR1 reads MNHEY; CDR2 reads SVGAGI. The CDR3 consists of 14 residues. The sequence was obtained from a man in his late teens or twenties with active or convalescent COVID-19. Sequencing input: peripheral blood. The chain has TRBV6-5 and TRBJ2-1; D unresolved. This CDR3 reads CASSSIAFTGEQFF. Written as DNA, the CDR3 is TGTGCCAGCAGTTCCATAGCTTTCACCGGGGAGCAGTTCTTC.